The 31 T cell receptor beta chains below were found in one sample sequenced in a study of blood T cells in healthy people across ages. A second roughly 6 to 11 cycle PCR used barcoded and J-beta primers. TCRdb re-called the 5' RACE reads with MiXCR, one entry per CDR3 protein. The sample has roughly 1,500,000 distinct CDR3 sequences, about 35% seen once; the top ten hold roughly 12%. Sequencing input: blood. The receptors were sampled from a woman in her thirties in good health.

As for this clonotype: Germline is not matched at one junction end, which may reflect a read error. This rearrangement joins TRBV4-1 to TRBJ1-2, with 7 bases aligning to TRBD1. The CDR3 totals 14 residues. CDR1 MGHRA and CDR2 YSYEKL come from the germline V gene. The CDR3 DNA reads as TGCGCCAGCAGCGAAGAGGGGACAGCCTATGGCTACACCTTC. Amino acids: CASSEEGTAYGYTF.

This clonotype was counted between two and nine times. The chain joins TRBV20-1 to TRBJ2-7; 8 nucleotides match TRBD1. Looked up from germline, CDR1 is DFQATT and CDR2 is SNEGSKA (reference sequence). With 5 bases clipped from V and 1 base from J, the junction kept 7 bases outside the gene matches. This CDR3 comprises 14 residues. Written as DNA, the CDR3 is TGCAGTGCTGACAGACAGGGGATTTCCTACGAGCAGTACTTC. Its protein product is CSADRQGISYEQYF.

CDR3 residues: CASSLHPPTGSGTDTQYF. The CDR3 nucleotides are TGCGCCAGCAGTTTACACCCCCCGACTGGGTCTGGCACAGATACGCAGTATTTT. The rearrangement uses TRBV5-1 and TRBJ2-3; D is unresolved. Trimming took 5 bases from V and 1 from J, leaving 23 bases between them. There are 18 residues in the CDR3. Germline lookup yields CDR1 SGHRS and CDR2 YFSETQ.

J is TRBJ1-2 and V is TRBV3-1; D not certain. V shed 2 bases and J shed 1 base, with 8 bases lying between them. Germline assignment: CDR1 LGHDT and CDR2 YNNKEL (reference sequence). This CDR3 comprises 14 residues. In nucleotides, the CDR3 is TGTGCCAGCAGCCAAAGATTGAATAACTATGGCTACACCTTC. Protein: CASSQRLNNYGYTF.

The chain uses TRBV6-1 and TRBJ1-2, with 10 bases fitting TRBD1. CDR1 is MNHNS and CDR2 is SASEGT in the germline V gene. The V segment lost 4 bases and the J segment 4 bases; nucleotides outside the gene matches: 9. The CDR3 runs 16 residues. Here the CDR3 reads CASSGLGQGRSYGYTF. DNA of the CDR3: TGTGCCAGCAGTGGGCTGGGACAGGGGAGGAGCTATGGCTACACCTTC.

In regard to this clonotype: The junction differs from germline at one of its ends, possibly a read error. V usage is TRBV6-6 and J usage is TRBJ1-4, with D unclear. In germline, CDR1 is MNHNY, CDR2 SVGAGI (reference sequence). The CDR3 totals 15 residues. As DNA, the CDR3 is TGTGCCAGCAGAGACGAACCGGGGATTAATGAAAACCTGTTTTTT. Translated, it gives CASRDEPGINENLFF.

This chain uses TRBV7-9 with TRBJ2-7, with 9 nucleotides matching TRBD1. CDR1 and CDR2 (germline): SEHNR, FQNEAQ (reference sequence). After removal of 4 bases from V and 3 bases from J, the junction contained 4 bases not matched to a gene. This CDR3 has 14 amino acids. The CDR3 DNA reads TGTGCCAGCAGCTATGAGACAGGGGGCTACGAGCAGTACTTC. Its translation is CASSYETGGYEQYF.

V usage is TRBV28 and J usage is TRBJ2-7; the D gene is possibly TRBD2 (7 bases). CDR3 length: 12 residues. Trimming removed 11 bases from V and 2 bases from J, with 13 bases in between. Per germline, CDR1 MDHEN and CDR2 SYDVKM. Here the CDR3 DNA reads TGTGCCGGCGGCGGGGGCCCCTACGAGCAGTACTTC. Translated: CAGGGGPYEQYF.

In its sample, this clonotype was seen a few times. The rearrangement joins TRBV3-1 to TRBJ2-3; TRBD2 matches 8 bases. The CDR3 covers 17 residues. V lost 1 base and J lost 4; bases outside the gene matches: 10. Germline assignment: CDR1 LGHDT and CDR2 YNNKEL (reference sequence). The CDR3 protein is CASSQGGGGGIADTQYF. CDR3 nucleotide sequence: TGTGCCAGCAGCCAAGGGGGCGGCGGGGGGATCGCAGATACGCAGTATTTT.

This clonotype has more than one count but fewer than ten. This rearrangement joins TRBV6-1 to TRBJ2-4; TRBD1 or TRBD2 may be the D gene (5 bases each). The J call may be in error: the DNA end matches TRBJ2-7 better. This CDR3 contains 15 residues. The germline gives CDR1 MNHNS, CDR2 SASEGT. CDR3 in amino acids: CASSAWDQSAYEQYF. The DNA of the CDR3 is TGTGCCAGCAGTGCCTGGGACCAGAGCGCCTACGAGCAGTACTTC.

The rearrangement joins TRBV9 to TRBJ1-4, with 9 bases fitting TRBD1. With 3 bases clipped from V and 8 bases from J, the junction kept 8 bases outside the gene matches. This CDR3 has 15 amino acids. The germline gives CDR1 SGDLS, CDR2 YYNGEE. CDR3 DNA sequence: TGTGCCAGCAGCGCCCGGGACAGGGACAAAGAAAAACTGTTTTTT. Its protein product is CASSARDRDKEKLFF.

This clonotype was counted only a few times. The CDR3 loop is CASSVGQGRGQPQHF. As DNA, the CDR3 is TGTGCCAGCAGCGTAGGCCAGGGCAGAGGTCAGCCCCAGCATTTT. V is TRBV9 and J is TRBJ1-5, with D possibly TRBD1 on 5 matching bases. The CDR3 runs to 15 residues. Trimming pared 0 bases from V and 6 bases from J, leaving 13 bases between. Germline loops: CDR1 SGDLS, CDR2 YYNGEE.

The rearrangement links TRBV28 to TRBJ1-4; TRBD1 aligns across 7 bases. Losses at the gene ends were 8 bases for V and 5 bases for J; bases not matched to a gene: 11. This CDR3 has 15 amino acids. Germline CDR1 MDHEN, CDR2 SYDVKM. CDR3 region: CASGGQPGGNEKLFF. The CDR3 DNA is TGTGCCAGCGGGGGACAGCCTGGGGGCAATGAAAAACTGTTTTTT.

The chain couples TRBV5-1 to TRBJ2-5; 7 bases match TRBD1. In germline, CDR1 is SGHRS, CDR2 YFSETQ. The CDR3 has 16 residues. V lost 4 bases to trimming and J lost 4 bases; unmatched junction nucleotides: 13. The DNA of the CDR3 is TGCGCCAGCAGCCTGACAGGGTACCTCGAATTAGAGACCCAGTACTTC. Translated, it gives CASSLTGYLELETQYF.

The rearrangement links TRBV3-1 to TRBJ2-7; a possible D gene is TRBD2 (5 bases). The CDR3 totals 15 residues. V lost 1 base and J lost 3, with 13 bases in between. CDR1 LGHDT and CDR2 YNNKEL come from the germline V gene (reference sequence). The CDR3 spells CASSQVLYGDYEQYF. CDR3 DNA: TGTGCCAGCAGCCAAGTTCTGTACGGGGACTACGAGCAGTACTTC.

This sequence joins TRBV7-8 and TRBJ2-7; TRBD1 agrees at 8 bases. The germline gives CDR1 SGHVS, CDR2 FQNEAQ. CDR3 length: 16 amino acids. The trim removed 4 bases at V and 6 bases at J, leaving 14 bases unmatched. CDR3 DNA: TGTGCCAGCAGCTCGACAGGGGCTAGGGCAATCAGCGAGCAGTACTTC. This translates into CASSSTGARAISEQYF.

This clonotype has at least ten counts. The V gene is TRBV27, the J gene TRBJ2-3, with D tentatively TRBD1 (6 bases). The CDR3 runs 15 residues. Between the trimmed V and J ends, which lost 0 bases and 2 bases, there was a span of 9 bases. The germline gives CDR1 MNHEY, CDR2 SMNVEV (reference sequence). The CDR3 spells CASSLSTGHTDTQYF. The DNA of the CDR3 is TGTGCCAGCAGTTTATCGACGGGACACACAGATACGCAGTATTTT.

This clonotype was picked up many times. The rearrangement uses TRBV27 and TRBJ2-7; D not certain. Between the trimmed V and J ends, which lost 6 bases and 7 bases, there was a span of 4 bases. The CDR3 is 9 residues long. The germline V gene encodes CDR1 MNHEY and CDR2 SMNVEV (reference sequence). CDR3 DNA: TGTGCCAGCAGGGCAGAGCAGTACTTC. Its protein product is CASRAEQYF.

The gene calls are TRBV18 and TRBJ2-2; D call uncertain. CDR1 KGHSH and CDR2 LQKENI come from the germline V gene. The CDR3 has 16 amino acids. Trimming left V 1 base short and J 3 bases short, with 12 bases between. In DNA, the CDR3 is TGTGCCAGCTCACCACAGGCTAGACAATACACCGGGGAGCTGTTTTTT. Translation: CASSPQARQYTGELFF.

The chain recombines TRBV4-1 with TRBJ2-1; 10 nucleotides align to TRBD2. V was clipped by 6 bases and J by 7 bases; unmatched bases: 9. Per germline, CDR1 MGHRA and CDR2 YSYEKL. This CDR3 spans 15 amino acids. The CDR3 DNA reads TGCGCCAGCAGATTTCTAGCGGGAGTTCGGAATGAGCAGTTCTTC. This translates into CASRFLAGVRNEQFF.

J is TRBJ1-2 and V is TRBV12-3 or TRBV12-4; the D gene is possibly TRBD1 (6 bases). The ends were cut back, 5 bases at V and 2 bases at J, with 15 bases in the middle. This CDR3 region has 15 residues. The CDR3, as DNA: TGTGCCAGCAGTATCACCGGGACATCGAACTATGGCTACACCTTC. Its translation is CASSITGTSNYGYTF.

The chain's CDR3 is CSVAEGASRGKLFF. For the CDR3, the DNA is TGCAGCGTTGCTGAGGGGGCCTCTCGAGGAAAACTGTTTTTT. This chain joins TRBV29-1 and TRBJ1-4, with 7 bases matching TRBD1. J gave up 10 bases and V 4 bases, and 12 bases lay outside the gene matches. Germline CDR1 is SQVTM and CDR2 is ANQGSEA. CDR3 length: 14 residues.

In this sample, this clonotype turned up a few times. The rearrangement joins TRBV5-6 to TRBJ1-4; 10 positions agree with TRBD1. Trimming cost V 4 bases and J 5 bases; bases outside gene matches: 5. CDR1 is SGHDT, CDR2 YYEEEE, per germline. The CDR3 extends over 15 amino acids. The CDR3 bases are TGTGCCAGCAGCACCTCGGGACAGGGGAATGAAAAACTGTTTTTT. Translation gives CASSTSGQGNEKLFF. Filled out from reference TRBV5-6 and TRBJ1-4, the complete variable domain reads DAGVTQSPTHLIKTRGQQVTLRCSPKSGHDTVSWYQQALGQGPQFIFQYYEEEERQRGNFPDRFSGHQFPNYSSELNVNALLLGDSALYLCASSTSGQGNEKLFFGSGTQLSVL.

CDR3 nucleotide sequence: TGTGCCATTACGTTCCTGGGACATCTTGATGATGAGCAGTTCTTC. Its protein product is CAITFLGHLDDEQFF. The chain employs TRBV12-3 or TRBV12-4 and TRBJ2-1, with D possibly matching TRBD1 (6 bases). The CDR3 consists of 15 residues. Trimming shortened V by 10 bases and J by 8 bases, and 24 bases separated the two germline ends.

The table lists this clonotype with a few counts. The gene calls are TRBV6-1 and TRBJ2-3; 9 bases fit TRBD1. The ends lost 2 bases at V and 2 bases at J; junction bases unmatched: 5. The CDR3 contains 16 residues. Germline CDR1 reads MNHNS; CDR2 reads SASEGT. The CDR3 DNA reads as TGTGCCAGCAGTGAATATGGGGACAGGGCCACAGATACGCAGTATTTT. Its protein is CASSEYGDRATDTQYF.

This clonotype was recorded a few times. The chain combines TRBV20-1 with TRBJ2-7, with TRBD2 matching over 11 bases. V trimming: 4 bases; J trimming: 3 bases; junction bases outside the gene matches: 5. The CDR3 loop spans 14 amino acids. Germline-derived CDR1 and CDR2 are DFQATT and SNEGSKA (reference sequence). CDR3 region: CSAIAGGWNYEQYF. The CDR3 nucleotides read TGCAGTGCTATAGCGGGGGGGTGGAACTACGAGCAGTACTTC.

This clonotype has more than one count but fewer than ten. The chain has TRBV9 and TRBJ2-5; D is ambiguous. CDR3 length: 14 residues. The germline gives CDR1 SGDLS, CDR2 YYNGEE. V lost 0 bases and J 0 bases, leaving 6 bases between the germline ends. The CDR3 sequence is CASSVDAHQETQYF. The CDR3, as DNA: TGTGCCAGCAGCGTAGACGCACACCAAGAGACCCAGTACTTC.

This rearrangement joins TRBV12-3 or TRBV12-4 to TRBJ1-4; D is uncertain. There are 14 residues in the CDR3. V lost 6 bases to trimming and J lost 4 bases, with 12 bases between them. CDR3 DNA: TGTGCCAGCAGCTTAAGGACCCTTAATGAAAAACTGTTTTTT. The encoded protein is CASSLRTLNEKLFF.

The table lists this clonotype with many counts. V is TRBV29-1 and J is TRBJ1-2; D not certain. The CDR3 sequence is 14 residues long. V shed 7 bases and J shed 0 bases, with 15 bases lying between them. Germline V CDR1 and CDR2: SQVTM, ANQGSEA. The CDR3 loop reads CSGFKEGANYGYTF. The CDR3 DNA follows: TGCAGCGGATTCAAGGAAGGAGCTAACTATGGCTACACCTTC.

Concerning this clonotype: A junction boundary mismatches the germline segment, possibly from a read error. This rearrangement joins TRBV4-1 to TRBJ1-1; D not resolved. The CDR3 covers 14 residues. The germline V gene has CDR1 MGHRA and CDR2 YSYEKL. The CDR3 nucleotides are TGCGCCAACAGCCAAGTTACGATGAACACTGAAGCTTTCTTT. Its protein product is CANSQVTMNTEAFF.

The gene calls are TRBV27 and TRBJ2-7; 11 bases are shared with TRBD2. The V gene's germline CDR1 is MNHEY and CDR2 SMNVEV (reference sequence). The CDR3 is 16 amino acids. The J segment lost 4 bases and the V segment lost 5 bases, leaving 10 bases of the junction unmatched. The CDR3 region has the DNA TGTGCCAGCAGTCCCCGGGGGGGACTAGCGGTGTACGAGCAGTACTTC. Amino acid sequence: CASSPRGGLAVYEQYF.